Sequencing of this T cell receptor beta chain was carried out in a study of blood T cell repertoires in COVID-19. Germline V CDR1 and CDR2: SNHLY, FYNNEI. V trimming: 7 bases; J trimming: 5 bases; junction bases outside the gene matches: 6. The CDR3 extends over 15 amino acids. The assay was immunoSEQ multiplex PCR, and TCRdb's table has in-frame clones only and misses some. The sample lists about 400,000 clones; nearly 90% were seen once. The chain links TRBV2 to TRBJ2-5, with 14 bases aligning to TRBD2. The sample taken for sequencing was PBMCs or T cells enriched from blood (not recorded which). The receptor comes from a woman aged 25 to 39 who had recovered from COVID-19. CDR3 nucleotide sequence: TGTGCCAGCATGGGACTAGCGGGGGTGGGGGAGACCCAGTACTTC. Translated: CASMGLAGVGETQYF.